This TCR beta chain derives from a study of OX40 agonist ivuxolimab in advanced cancers. The assay was immunoSEQ multiplex PCR, and TCRdb's table has in-frame clones only and misses some. The sample consists of tens of thousands of clones, more than 80% of them appearing once. Trimming removed 5 bases from V and 5 bases from J; junction bases left unmatched: 6. CDR3 length equals 14 residues. CDR1 and CDR2 from the germline V gene are SGHRS and YFSETQ. This clone came up once. The chain joins TRBV5-1 to TRBJ2-5; 10 bases fit TRBD1. The sample was CD4+ or CD8+ T cells sorted from blood, taken in a trial of the OX40 agonist ivuxolimab. This receptor was identified in an adult with an advanced solid tumor such as melanoma, head and neck, liver or kidney cancer. CDR3 sequence: CASRSTGGEETQYF. CDR3 bases: TGCGCCAGCAGATCGACAGGGGGCGAGGAGACCCAGTACTTC. The full variable domain, with the rest looked up from reference TRBV5-1 and TRBJ2-5, is KAGVTQTPRYLIKTRGQQVTLSCSPISGHRSVSWYQQTPGQGLQFLFEYFSETQRNKGNFPGRFSGRQFSNSRSEMNVSTLELGDSALYLCASRSTGGEETQYFGPGTRLLVL.